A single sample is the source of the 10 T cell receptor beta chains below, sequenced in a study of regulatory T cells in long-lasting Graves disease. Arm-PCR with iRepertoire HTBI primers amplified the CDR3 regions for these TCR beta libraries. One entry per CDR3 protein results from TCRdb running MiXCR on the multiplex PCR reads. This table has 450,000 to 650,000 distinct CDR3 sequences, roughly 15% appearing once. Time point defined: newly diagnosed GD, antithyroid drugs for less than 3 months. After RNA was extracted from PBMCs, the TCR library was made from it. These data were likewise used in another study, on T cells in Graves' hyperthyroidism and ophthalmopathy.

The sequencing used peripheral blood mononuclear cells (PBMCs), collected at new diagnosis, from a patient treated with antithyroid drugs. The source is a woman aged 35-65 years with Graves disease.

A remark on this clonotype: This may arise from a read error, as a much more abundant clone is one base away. CDR3 region: CASRVGYGCTF. The CDR3 DNA reads TGTGCCAGCAGAGTGGGCTATGGCTGCACCTTC. V usage is TRBV28 and J usage is TRBJ1-2; D not resolved. From germline, CDR1 is MDHEN and CDR2 SYDVKM. The CDR3 length is 11 residues.

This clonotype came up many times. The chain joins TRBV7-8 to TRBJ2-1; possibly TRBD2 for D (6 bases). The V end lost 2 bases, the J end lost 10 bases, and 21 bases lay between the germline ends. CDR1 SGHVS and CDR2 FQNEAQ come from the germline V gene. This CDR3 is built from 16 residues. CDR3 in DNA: TGTGCCAGCAGCTTAAAACTCACGCGACTAGTTCGAGAGCAGTTCTTC. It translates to CASSLKLTRLVREQFF. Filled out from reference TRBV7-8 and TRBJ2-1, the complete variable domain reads GAGVSQSPRYKVAKRGQDVALRCDPISGHVSLFWYQQALGQGPEFLTYFQNEAQLDKSGLPSDRFFAERPEGSVSTLKIQRTQQEDSAVYLCASSLKLTRLVREQFFGPGTRLTVL.

The CDR3 DNA follows: TGTGCCAGCAGCGTACCGTCTAGCGGGGGCCTAGACTACAATGAGCAGTTCTTC. This encodes CASSVPSSGGLDYNEQFF. The chain has TRBV9 and TRBJ2-1; TRBD2 matches at 10 bases. CDR1 is SGDLS, CDR2 YYNGEE, per germline. With V trimmed by 1 base and J by 3 bases, 10 bases remained unmatched. The CDR3 sequence is 18 residues long. Drawing the rest from reference TRBV9 and TRBJ2-1, the complete variable domain is DSGVTQTPKHLITATGQRVTLRCSPRSGDLSVYWYQQSLDQGLQFLIQYYNGEERAKGNILERFSAQQFPDLHSELNLSSLELGDSALYFCASSVPSSGGLDYNEQFFGPGTRLTVL.

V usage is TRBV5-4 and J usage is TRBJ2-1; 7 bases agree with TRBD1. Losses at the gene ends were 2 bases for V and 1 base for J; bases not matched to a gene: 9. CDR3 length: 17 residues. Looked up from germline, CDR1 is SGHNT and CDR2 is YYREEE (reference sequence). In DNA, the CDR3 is TGTGCCAGCAGCTTATTTCCTGGGACAGAATCCTACAATGAGCAGTTCTTC. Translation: CASSLFPGTESYNEQFF.

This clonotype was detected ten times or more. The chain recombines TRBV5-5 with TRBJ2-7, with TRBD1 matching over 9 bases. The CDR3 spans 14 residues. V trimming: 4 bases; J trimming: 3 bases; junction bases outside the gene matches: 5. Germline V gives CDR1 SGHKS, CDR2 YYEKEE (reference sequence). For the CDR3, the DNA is TGTGCCAGCAGCCCGGGACAGGGAATCTACGAGCAGTACTTC. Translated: CASSPGQGIYEQYF.

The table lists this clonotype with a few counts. The CDR3 region is CASSQDLGGINEKLFF. The CDR3 DNA follows: TGTGCCAGCAGCCAAGATCTTGGAGGGATTAATGAAAAACTGTTTTTT. V gene TRBV14 combines with J gene TRBJ1-4; D uncertain. The germline CDR1 and CDR2 sequences are SGHDN and FVKESK. This CDR3 region has 16 residues. Trimming took 0 bases from V and 4 from J, leaving 12 bases between them.

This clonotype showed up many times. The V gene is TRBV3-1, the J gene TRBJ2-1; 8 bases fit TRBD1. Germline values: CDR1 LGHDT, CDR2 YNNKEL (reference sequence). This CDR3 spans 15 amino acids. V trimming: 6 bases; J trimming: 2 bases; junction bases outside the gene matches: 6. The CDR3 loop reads CASSNEQGAYNEQFF. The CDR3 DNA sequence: TGTGCCAGCAGTAACGAACAGGGGGCCTACAATGAGCAGTTCTTC.

The CDR3 DNA sequence: TGTGCCACCAGCCTAGATCCGGGACAAAGAAATTCACCCCTCCACTTT. Translated: CATSLDPGQRNSPLHF. The chain carries TRBV24-1 and TRBJ1-6; weak D call: TRBD1 (6 bases). V lost 7 bases to trimming and J lost 7 bases, with 19 bases between them. This CDR3 is 16 amino acids long. The germline gives CDR1 KGHDR, CDR2 SFDVKD.

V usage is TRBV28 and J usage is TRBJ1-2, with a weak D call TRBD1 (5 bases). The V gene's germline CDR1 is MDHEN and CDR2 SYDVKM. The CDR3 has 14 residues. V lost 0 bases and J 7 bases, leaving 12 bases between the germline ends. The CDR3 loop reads CASSLWSGGGGYTF. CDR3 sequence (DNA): TGTGCCAGCAGTTTATGGTCCGGGGGAGGTGGCTACACCTTC.

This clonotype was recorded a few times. The CDR3 DNA is TGTGCCAGCAGCTCCATTACCAGGATCGGGGAGCTGTTTTTT. Its translation is CASSSITRIGELFF. The chain joins TRBV12-3 or TRBV12-4 to TRBJ2-2, with D uncertain. The CDR3 is 14 residues long. V lost 6 bases and J 7 bases, leaving 15 bases between the germline ends.